Below, 28 T cell receptor beta chains from the same sample are listed, as sequenced in a study of blood T cell repertoires in COVID-19. Sequencing was performed with immunoSEQ multiplex PCR; in TCRdb, only in-frame clones are kept and a portion is missing. Of roughly 16,000 clones in the sample, nearly 90% are singletons; the top ten hold 10%. The specimen sequenced was peripheral blood. The receptors derive from an elderly man with acute or convalescent COVID-19.

This clone was observed once. The V and J genes are TRBV6-5 and TRBJ2-7, with 14 nucleotides matching TRBD2. Germline assignment: CDR1 MNHEY and CDR2 SVGAGI. The CDR3 is 14 residues long. V was clipped by 5 bases and J by 9 bases; unmatched bases: 6. The CDR3: CASSTGLAGDLQYF. CDR3 coding DNA: TGTGCCAGCAGTACGGGACTAGCGGGAGACTTGCAGTACTTC.

The V call is TRBV18, the J call TRBJ2-3; 8 bases are a match to TRBD1. Germline assignment: CDR1 KGHSH and CDR2 LQKENI. This CDR3 comprises 12 residues. V trimming: 6 bases; J trimming: 4 bases; junction bases outside the gene matches: 0. CDR3 in DNA: TGTGCCAGCTCGACAGGGGCAGATACGCAGTATTTT. It translates to CASSTGADTQYF.

CDR3: CASSLGREAFF. The CDR3 DNA follows: TGTGCCAGCAGTTTAGGCCGGGAAGCTTTCTTT. J is TRBJ1-1 and V is TRBV12-3 or TRBV12-4; D ambiguous. The CDR3 has 11 amino acids. Between the trimmed V and J ends, which lost 1 base and 8 bases, there was a span of 5 bases.

This sequence joins TRBV6-5 and TRBJ2-1; D unclear. Germline CDR1 is MNHEY and CDR2 is SVGAGI. The ends were cut back, 6 bases at V and 9 bases at J, with 9 bases in the middle. The CDR3 is made up of 11 amino acids. CDR3 DNA: TGTGCCAGCAGCGTTTTCGGTGAGCAGTTCTTC. Its protein product is CASSVFGEQFF.

V gene TRBV7-9 combines with J gene TRBJ1-3; no clear D. The V gene's germline CDR1 is SEHNR and CDR2 FQNEAQ (reference sequence). The CDR3 loop spans 16 amino acids. Trimming stripped 3 bases from V and 2 bases from J, with 14 bases between. The CDR3 reads CASSLSGHAAGNTIYF. Written as DNA, the CDR3 is TGTGCCAGCAGCTTGAGCGGCCACGCGGCTGGAAACACCATATATTTT. The full variable domain, its missing parts supplied by reference TRBV7-9 and TRBJ1-3, is DTGVSQNPRHKITKRGQNVTFRCDPISEHNRLYWYRQTLGQGPEFLTYFQNEAQLEKSRLLSDRFSAERPKGSFSTLEIQRTEQGDSAMYLCASSLSGHAAGNTIYFGEGSWLTVV.

The genes are TRBV20-1 and TRBJ2-2; D is undetermined. The V gene's germline CDR1 is DFQATT and CDR2 SNEGSKA (reference sequence). V lost 3 bases to trimming and J lost 4 bases, with 9 bases between them. This CDR3 region has 13 residues. The CDR3 sequence: CSASGPLTGELFF. CDR3 in DNA: TGCAGTGCTAGTGGGCCGCTCACCGGGGAGCTGTTTTTT.

The J gene is TRBJ2-1, the V gene TRBV18; the D gene is possibly TRBD2 (7 bases). Germline lookup yields CDR1 KGHSH and CDR2 LQKENI. Trimming pared 0 bases from V and 11 bases from J, leaving 20 bases between. This CDR3 comprises 16 residues. The CDR3 coding sequence is TGTGCCAGCTCACCACCGGGGGGGCGCGGGGCGCTGAAGCAGTTCTTC. It specifies CASSPPGGRGALKQFF.

The genes are TRBV27 and TRBJ1-2; D not resolved. Germline V gene lookup returns CDR1 MNHEY and CDR2 SMNVEV (reference sequence). This CDR3 is 14 amino acids long. The germline V and J ends were trimmed by 2 bases and 3 bases, with 10 bases remaining between them. As DNA, the CDR3 is TGTGCCAGCAGTTTAACGGTGGGCGACTATGGCTACACCTTC. Its translation is CASSLTVGDYGYTF.

This clone was observed once. CDR3 sequence reads: CASSGRDFTDTQYF. The CDR3 nucleotides are TGTGCCAGCAGCGGCCGGGACTTCACAGATACGCAGTATTTT. This chain connects TRBV13 to TRBJ2-3, with D perhaps TRBD2 (6 bases). V was pared by 5 bases and J by 2 bases, with 11 bases between. Germline CDR1 PRHDT, CDR2 FYEKMQ (reference sequence). CDR3 size: 14 residues.

The V and J genes are TRBV6-5 and TRBJ1-2, with D tentatively TRBD1 (5 bases). Deletions cut 4 bases from V and 8 bases from J, with 23 bases between. The CDR3 is made up of 16 amino acids. In germline, CDR1 is MNHEY, CDR2 SVGAGI. Here the CDR3 DNA reads TGTGCCAGCAGTTCTCTCTTAACAGGCGTAGTGGTCGGCTACACCTTC. Translation: CASSSLLTGVVVGYTF.

The genes are TRBV6-1 and TRBJ1-3; D not certain. The CDR3 length is 15 residues. Trimming removed 3 bases from V and 1 base from J, with 10 bases in between. CDR1 is MNHNS and CDR2 is SASEGT in the germline V gene. The CDR3 loop is CASSETLNSGNTIYF. CDR3 coding DNA: TGTGCCAGCAGTGAGACTCTAAATTCTGGAAACACCATATATTTT.

The chain links TRBV5-6 to TRBJ2-7, with D possibly matching TRBD1 (6 bases). V was shortened by 2 bases and J by 2 bases, with 14 bases between the two germline ends. CDR1 SGHDT and CDR2 YYEEEE come from the germline V gene. This CDR3 has 15 residues. The chain's CDR3 is CASSFRGTQTYEQYF. The CDR3 nucleotides are TGTGCCAGCAGCTTTAGGGGGACACAGACCTACGAGCAGTACTTC. Supplemented by reference TRBV5-6 and TRBJ2-7, the full variable domain reads DAGVTQSPTHLIKTRGQQVTLRCSPKSGHDTVSWYQQALGQGPQFIFQYYEEEERQRGNFPDRFSGHQFPNYSSELNVNALLLGDSALYLCASSFRGTQTYEQYFGPGTRLTVT.

The chain recombines TRBV6-2 or TRBV6-3 with TRBJ2-7; TRBD1 matches 9 bases. The CDR3 contains 13 residues. Trimming at V came to 4 bases and at J to 6 bases, leaving 4 bases not matched to a gene. The germline CDR1 and CDR2 sequences are MNHEY and SVGEGT. The chain's CDR3 is CASSWDRVVEQYF. The CDR3 DNA reads as TGTGCCAGCAGTTGGGACAGGGTGGTCGAGCAGTACTTC.

The chain couples TRBV9 to TRBJ2-7; 10 positions agree with TRBD2. The trim removed 2 bases at V and 4 bases at J, leaving 9 bases unmatched. The CDR3 runs 16 residues. Germline V gene sequence: CDR1 SGDLS, CDR2 YYNGEE. The CDR3 bases are TGTGCCAGCAGCGTCGGGACTAGCGCCACTCTTTACGAGCAGTACTTC. This translates into CASSVGTSATLYEQYF.

This rearrangement joins TRBV4-1 to TRBJ2-1, with TRBD1 matching over 9 bases. V shed 0 bases and J 4 bases; nucleotides not matched to a gene: 4. Per germline, CDR1 MGHRA and CDR2 YSYEKL. The CDR3 runs to 16 residues. In DNA form, the CDR3 reads TGCGCCAGCAGCCAAGAGGACAGGGGCCTTTACAATGAGCAGTTCTTC. This translates into CASSQEDRGLYNEQFF.

The chain joins TRBV12-3 or TRBV12-4 to TRBJ2-3; 8 bases line up with TRBD1. The CDR3 is 13 residues long. The V segment lost 2 bases and the J segment 8 bases; nucleotides outside the gene matches: 3. The CDR3 DNA reads TGTGCCAGCAGTTTACTACAGGGGGGTACGCAGTATTTT. Its translation is CASSLLQGGTQYF.

The chain employs TRBV29-1 and TRBJ1-2; no clear D gene. V was clipped by 4 bases and J by 8 bases, with 11 bases between them. The CDR3 consists of 11 residues. Per germline, CDR1 SQVTM and CDR2 ANQGSEA. CDR3 DNA sequence: TGCAGCGTTGGCGAAACGGGAGGCTACACCTTC. As protein: CSVGETGGYTF.

The CDR3 DNA reads as TGTGCCAGCAGTACTAGCGTCGAGCAGTACTTC. Amino acid sequence: CASSTSVEQYF. V is TRBV2 and J is TRBJ2-7; 7 nucleotides match TRBD2. The V and J ends lost 5 bases and 6 bases, in that order; junction bases with no gene match: 1. The CDR3 is 11 amino acids. The V gene's germline CDR1 is SNHLY and CDR2 FYNNEI.

The genes are TRBV10-3 and TRBJ2-1; 10 bases are a match to TRBD2. CDR1 is ENHRY and CDR2 is SYGVKD in the germline V gene. After removal of 4 bases from V and 6 bases from J, the junction contained 3 bases not matched to a gene. CDR3 length equals 14 residues. The CDR3 bases are TGTGCCATCAGTGCAGGACTAGCGGTCAATGAGCAGTTCTTC. Amino acid sequence: CAISAGLAVNEQFF.

The gene calls are TRBV5-6 and TRBJ1-5, with 7 bases that match TRBD1. The CDR3 sequence is 14 residues long. Looked up from germline, CDR1 is SGHDT and CDR2 is YYEEEE. The junction had 3 bases not matched to a gene; V was cut back by 3 bases and J by 3 bases. This chain's CDR3 is CASSSRGDNQPQHF. In DNA form, the CDR3 reads TGTGCCAGCAGCTCCAGGGGGGACAATCAGCCCCAGCATTTT.

The V and J genes are TRBV24-1 and TRBJ2-1; TRBD1 matches at 7 bases. The ends lost 7 bases at V and 5 bases at J; junction bases unmatched: 7. Germline CDR1 is KGHDR and CDR2 is SFDVKD. The CDR3 spans 14 residues. This CDR3 is CATSNRGWDNEQFF. The CDR3 DNA sequence: TGTGCCACCAGCAACAGGGGATGGGACAATGAGCAGTTCTTC.

This chain joins TRBV5-1 and TRBJ2-7; 8 bases match TRBD1. With 4 bases clipped from V and 1 base from J, the junction kept 4 bases outside the gene matches. The CDR3 is made up of 14 amino acids. Germline V lookup: CDR1 SGHRS, CDR2 YFSETQ. The CDR3 nucleotides are TGCGCCAGCAGCATGGGGACAGGATCCTACGAGCAGTACTTC. It yields the protein CASSMGTGSYEQYF.

This sequence joins TRBV2 and TRBJ1-4, with 7 bases fitting TRBD1. Germline loops: CDR1 SNHLY, CDR2 FYNNEI. Trimming took 4 bases from V and 5 from J; bases not matched to a gene: 4. The CDR3 is 14 amino acids. The DNA of the CDR3 is TGTGCCAGCAGTGGAGGGACAGTAAATGAAAAACTGTTTTTT. Protein: CASSGGTVNEKLFF.

This clone was recorded a few times. The chain has TRBV6-4 and TRBJ1-5, with 8 bases fitting TRBD1. The germline V gene encodes CDR1 MRHNA and CDR2 SNTAGT. The length of the CDR3 is 16 residues. The V and J ends lost 9 bases and 0 bases, in that order; junction bases with no gene match: 10. CDR3 coding DNA: TGTGCCAGACCGGGACAGGCGATCTATAGCAATCAGCCCCAGCATTTT. This gives the protein CARPGQAIYSNQPQHF.

The chain has TRBV19 and TRBJ1-1, with TRBD1 matching 11 bases. The CDR3 has 16 amino acids. From germline, CDR1 is LNHDA and CDR2 SQIVND (reference sequence). V shed 5 bases, J shed 1 base, and the junction held 6 bases outside the gene matches. CDR3 sequence (DNA): TGTGCCAGTAGTCCCCTGGACAGGGGGCGGAACACTGAAGCTTTCTTT. Its protein is CASSPLDRGRNTEAFF.

The rearrangement joins TRBV6-5 to TRBJ2-7; 9 nucleotides line up with TRBD2. Germline values: CDR1 MNHEY, CDR2 SVGAGI. V trimming: 6 bases; J trimming: 6 bases; junction bases outside the gene matches: 6. The CDR3 runs 13 residues. The DNA of the CDR3 is TGTGCCAGCAGGGTAGCGGGAGAAGTCGAGCAGTACTTC. Translated, it gives CASRVAGEVEQYF.

The chain couples TRBV5-1 to TRBJ1-5, with 7 bases fitting TRBD1. J was trimmed by 5 bases and V by 4 bases; bases with no gene match: 6. CDR1 is SGHRS, CDR2 YFSETQ, per germline. The CDR3 covers 14 residues. The CDR3, as DNA: TGCGCCAGCAGCACCGGGCAGGGGGATCAGCCCCAGCATTTT. This encodes CASSTGQGDQPQHF.

This sequence joins TRBV6-5 and TRBJ1-1, with 8 nucleotides matching TRBD1. Germline V CDR1 and CDR2: MNHEY, SVGAGI. Trimming at V came to 6 bases and at J to 7 bases, leaving 7 bases not matched to a gene. CDR3 length: 13 amino acids. The CDR3 loop reads CASRPPGQGEAFF. The CDR3 region has the DNA TGTGCCAGCAGACCCCCAGGACAGGGTGAAGCTTTCTTT.